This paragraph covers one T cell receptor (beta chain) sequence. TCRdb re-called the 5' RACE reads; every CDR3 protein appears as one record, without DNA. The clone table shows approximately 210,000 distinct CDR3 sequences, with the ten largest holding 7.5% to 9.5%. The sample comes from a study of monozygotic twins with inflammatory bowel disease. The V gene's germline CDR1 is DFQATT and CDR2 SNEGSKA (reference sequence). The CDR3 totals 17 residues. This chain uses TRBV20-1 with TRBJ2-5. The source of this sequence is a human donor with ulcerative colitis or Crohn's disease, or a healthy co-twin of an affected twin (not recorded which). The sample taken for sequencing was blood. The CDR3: CSAETYNTLYDKETQYF.